Below are 6 T cell receptor beta chains sequenced from a single sample in a study of T cell responses to AZD1222 COVID-19 vaccine. Some clones are missing from TCRdb's copy, which holds only in-frame ones; the method was immunoSEQ multiplex PCR. In the table there are around 100,000 clones, roughly 87% of which are singletons. Sequencing was performed on peripheral blood, taken 28 days after the second AZD1222 dose. All receptors come from an adult who received the AZD1222 COVID-19 vaccine.

V usage is TRBV18 and J usage is TRBJ1-5; possible D gene TRBD1, 6 bases. Trimming pared 6 bases from V and 6 bases from J, leaving 12 bases between. The germline V gene has CDR1 KGHSH and CDR2 LQKENI. The CDR3 has 13 amino acids. In DNA, the CDR3 is TGTGCCAGCTCCCCCGGGGGCACTCAGCCCCAGCATTTT. Residues: CASSPGGTQPQHF.

This chain links TRBV9 with TRBJ2-5; D may be TRBD1 (6 bases). The length of the CDR3 is 15 residues. Germline CDR1 SGDLS, CDR2 YYNGEE. V lost 0 bases, J lost 4 bases, and 13 bases lay in between. The CDR3 sequence is CASSVEQGNIETQYF. The CDR3 nucleotides are TGTGCCAGCAGCGTAGAACAGGGCAATATAGAGACCCAGTACTTC.

This clone was seen only a few times. This rearrangement joins TRBV2 to TRBJ2-5; 7 positions agree with TRBD1. Germline lookup yields CDR1 SNHLY and CDR2 FYNNEI. V gave up 6 bases and J gave up 5 bases; unmatched junction bases: 12. The CDR3 contains 15 residues. The CDR3 sequence is CASSSGQGETETQYF. The CDR3 coding sequence is TGTGCCAGCAGCTCTGGGCAGGGGGAAACGGAGACCCAGTACTTC.

The rearrangement uses TRBV6-5 and TRBJ1-1; TRBD1 matches at 7 bases. CDR1 is MNHEY, CDR2 SVGAGI, per germline. The CDR3 sequence is 14 residues long. V was pared by 6 bases and J by 1 base, with 5 bases of the junction left unmatched. CDR3 protein: CASSGQVPNTEAFF. In nucleotides, the CDR3 is TGTGCCAGCAGCGGACAGGTCCCGAACACTGAAGCTTTCTTT.

The CDR3 here is CASSLSALKGEKLFF. The CDR3 nucleotides read TGTGCCAGCAGCTTAAGCGCCCTAAAGGGTGAAAAACTGTTTTTT. V is TRBV7-9 and J is TRBJ1-4; the D is unclear. The CDR3 totals 15 residues. Germline V lookup: CDR1 SEHNR, CDR2 FQNEAQ (reference sequence). V lost 2 bases to trimming and J lost 7 bases, with 14 bases between them.

Turning to this clone: Within the sample, other DNA sequences also encode this same CDR3. This chain connects TRBV27 to TRBJ1-1; D gene uncertain. From germline, CDR1 is MNHEY and CDR2 SMNVEV (reference sequence). This CDR3 is 14 amino acids long. Between the trimmed V and J ends, which lost 0 bases and 2 bases, there was a span of 7 bases. CDR3 nucleotide sequence: TGTGCCAGCAGTTTATCAGCCGTAAACACTGAAGCTTTCTTT. Translation: CASSLSAVNTEAFF.